Each of the 14 T cell receptor beta chains below was sequenced from the same sample in a study of T cells after yellow fever vaccination (dated 2019 in TCRdb). What this sample's treatment or condition label stands for: live attenuated yellow fever vaccine strain. The library relied on 5' RACE. For sequencing, an Illumina HiSeq 2500 was employed. In-frame beta chains were kept once TCRdb had trimmed the public reads at Q25 with fastp and called clones with MiXCR. Records with the same CDR3 protein are collapsed into one entry carrying the most frequent genes and DNA. Recorded for this sample are approximately 96,000 distinct CDR3 sequences; about 8.4% of them occurred a single time. Clones ranked in the top ten supply approximately 17% of the sample. This sample comprised CD8+ T cells not binding an NS4B(214-222) dextramer, sorted from PBMCs, obtained roughly 15 days after the first yellow fever vaccination. This sample's cell subset or site label indicates: NS4B epitope dextramer-negative CD8 T cells. The source of these receptors is a man aged 18 to 29 who received the YFV17D yellow fever vaccine.

The chain has TRBV20-1 and TRBJ1-1, with D unclear. CDR3 length: 13 amino acids. V lost 7 bases and J lost 0, with 12 bases in between. Germline-derived CDR1 and CDR2 are DFQATT and SNEGSKA (reference sequence). CDR3: CSVLDGLNTEAFF. The CDR3, as DNA: TGCAGTGTCCTTGACGGATTGAACACTGAAGCTTTCTTT.

This clonotype was seen only a few times. This sequence joins TRBV18 and TRBJ2-1; D call uncertain. Trimming took 2 bases from V and 6 from J, leaving 11 bases between them. This CDR3 spans 14 amino acids. Germline assignment: CDR1 KGHSH and CDR2 LQKENI. This CDR3 reads CASSPISKPNEQFF. In DNA, the CDR3 is TGTGCCAGCTCACCAATTTCTAAACCCAATGAGCAGTTCTTC.

This clonotype was found a few times. This rearrangement joins TRBV2 to TRBJ2-3; D is ambiguous. CDR1 is SNHLY and CDR2 is FYNNEI in the germline V gene. Deletions cut 7 bases from V and 2 bases from J, with 13 bases between. The CDR3 consists of 14 residues. The DNA of the CDR3 is TGTGCCAGCACCAGCTGGAGCCCCACAGATACGCAGTATTTT. Translation: CASTSWSPTDTQYF.

The chain joins TRBV20-1 to TRBJ2-3, with 7 bases identical to TRBD2. The CDR3 consists of 17 residues. CDR1 and CDR2 from the germline V gene are DFQATT and SNEGSKA (reference sequence). Germline trimming cut 0 bases from V and 0 bases from J; bases unmatched to any gene: 9. The CDR3 protein is CSARDGWPSGSTDTQYF. The CDR3 bases are TGCAGTGCTAGAGATGGTTGGCCTAGCGGTAGCACAGATACGCAGTATTTT.

A few counts support this clonotype. The chain joins TRBV19 to TRBJ2-1, with D possibly being TRBD1 (7 bases). V dropped 4 bases and J dropped 8 bases, with 12 bases sitting between them. Germline V gives CDR1 LNHDA, CDR2 SQIVND (reference sequence). This CDR3 has 13 amino acids. CDR3 region: CASSTQGGDEQFF. In nucleotides, the CDR3 is TGTGCCAGTAGTACCCAGGGGGGAGATGAGCAGTTCTTC.

The table lists this clonotype with a few counts. The rearrangement uses TRBV4-1 and TRBJ1-5; 8 positions match TRBD1. V lost 4 bases and J lost 6; bases outside the gene matches: 5. In germline, CDR1 is MGHRA, CDR2 YSYEKL. This CDR3 region has 14 residues. The CDR3 spells CASSLGQGGQPQHF. DNA of the CDR3: TGCGCCAGCAGCCTCGGACAGGGAGGTCAGCCCCAGCATTTT.

The chain couples TRBV7-3 to TRBJ2-3; D gene ambiguous. The CDR3 extends over 13 amino acids. The V and J ends lost 2 bases and 0 bases respectively, with 3 bases between them. The V gene's germline CDR1 is SGHTA and CDR2 FQGTGA. CDR3 sequence reads: CASSLWSTDTQYF. CDR3 DNA: TGTGCCAGCAGCTTATGGAGCACAGATACGCAGTATTTT.

This clonotype has a count of ten or more. The rearrangement uses TRBV6-5 and TRBJ1-5; no definite D call. V gave up 6 bases and J gave up 2 bases, with 11 bases separating them. Germline loops: CDR1 MNHEY, CDR2 SVGAGI. The CDR3 is 14 amino acids. The CDR3 protein is CASRTYRGNQPQHF. The CDR3 DNA reads TGTGCCAGCAGAACTTATCGGGGCAATCAGCCCCAGCATTTT.

This clonotype was counted a few times. V and J are TRBV10-3 and TRBJ1-2; TRBD1 is a possible D gene (6 bases). Germline CDR1 is ENHRY and CDR2 is SYGVKD. With 5 bases removed from V and 0 bases from J, the gap between germline ends came to 16 bases. The CDR3 totals 16 residues. The CDR3 sequence: CAISLSGESTNYGYTF. The CDR3 region has the DNA TGTGCCATCAGTTTGTCAGGGGAGAGCACTAACTATGGCTACACCTTC.

The genes are TRBV7-6 and TRBJ1-1, with 10 nucleotides matching TRBD1. With 1 base clipped from V and 2 bases from J, the junction kept 10 bases outside the gene matches. Germline V gene sequence: CDR1 SGHVS, CDR2 FNYEAQ. This CDR3 region has 18 residues. CDR3 sequence reads: CASSLVGGTGVRNTEAFF. The CDR3 bases are TGTGCCAGCAGCTTAGTGGGGGGGACAGGGGTCAGAAACACTGAAGCTTTCTTT.

A few counts support this clonotype. The chain couples TRBV4-1 to TRBJ2-1, with 10 nucleotides matching TRBD2. The germline V gene has CDR1 MGHRA and CDR2 YSYEKL. The CDR3 spans 17 residues. The junction had 9 bases not matched to a gene; V was cut back by 0 bases and J by 7 bases. The chain's CDR3 is CASSQERSGGAVNEQFF. The CDR3 region has the DNA TGCGCCAGCAGCCAAGAGCGGAGCGGGGGGGCCGTAAATGAGCAGTTCTTC.

This clonotype was seen more than once but under ten times. The chain combines TRBV21-1 with TRBJ2-1. TRBV21-1 is tagged as a pseudogene. The CDR3 is 15 residues long. The CDR3 loop is CASSKFGSGYNEQFF. The CDR3 DNA sequence: TGTGCCAGCAGCAAATTCGGCTCTGGGTACAATGAGCAGTTCTTC.

This chain links TRBV18 with TRBJ2-1; D may be TRBD2 (5 bases). V lost 5 bases and J lost 0, with 14 bases in between. The CDR3 sequence is 16 residues long. CDR1 KGHSH and CDR2 LQKENI come from the germline V gene. CDR3 protein: CASSSTPGSSYNEQFF. The CDR3 DNA is TGTGCCAGCTCATCGACCCCGGGAAGCTCCTACAATGAGCAGTTCTTC. The whole variable domain, remainder taken from reference TRBV18 and TRBJ2-1, is NAGVMQNPRHLVRRRGQEARLRCSPMKGHSHVYWYRQLPEEGLKFMVYLQKENIIDESGMPKERFSAEFPKEGPSILRIQQVVRGDSAAYFCASSSTPGSSYNEQFFGPGTRLTVL.

This clonotype appeared many times. This chain connects TRBV4-3 to TRBJ2-2, with D possibly called TRBD1 or TRBD2 (5 bases each). Germline CDR1 is LGHNA and CDR2 is YSLEER. V was pared by 1 base and J by 0 bases, with 9 bases between. The CDR3 is 16 amino acids. The CDR3 here is CASSQAGTPNTGELFF. CDR3 sequence (DNA): TGCGCCAGCAGCCAAGCCGGGACCCCGAACACCGGGGAGCTGTTTTTT.